The 26 T cell receptor beta chains listed next were all sequenced from one sample in a study of blood T cell repertoires in COVID-19. The repertoire was sequenced with immunoSEQ multiplex PCR; TCRdb's copy has only in-frame clones and lacks some. The sample consists of 200,000 or so clones, 65% to 85% of them appearing once. The sample was peripheral blood. The receptors shown here come from a woman aged 55-70 years with acute or convalescent COVID-19.

V and J are TRBV19 and TRBJ1-3, with a tentative D call TRBD1 (5 bases). There are 16 residues in the CDR3. Trimming cost V 4 bases and J 2 bases, with 15 bases left between them. Germline CDR1 reads LNHDA; CDR2 reads SQIVND (reference sequence). CDR3 region: CASSKLQGGAGNTIYF. In DNA form, the CDR3 reads TGTGCCAGTAGTAAACTCCAGGGAGGGGCTGGAAACACCATATATTTT.

V usage is TRBV6-5 and J usage is TRBJ1-5, with a possible D match to TRBD1 (5 bases). CDR1 and CDR2 (germline): MNHEY, SVGAGI. V dropped 8 bases and J dropped 3 bases, with 14 bases sitting between them. The length of the CDR3 is 14 residues. Here the CDR3 reads CASVEGASNQPQHF. In DNA form, the CDR3 reads TGTGCCAGCGTGGAAGGGGCTTCCAATCAGCCCCAGCATTTT.

The CDR3 reads CASSINRENTEAFF. In DNA, the CDR3 is TGTGCCAGCTCAATCAACAGGGAGAACACTGAAGCTTTCTTT. V usage is TRBV18 and J usage is TRBJ1-1; perhaps TRBD1 as D (6 bases). The V end was cut by 5 bases, the J end by 1 base, with 11 bases between. This CDR3 contains 14 residues. Germline CDR1 KGHSH, CDR2 LQKENI.

The chain carries TRBV5-1 and TRBJ1-6; D perhaps matches TRBD1 (6 bases). Germline V gene data show CDR1 as SGHRS and CDR2 as YFSETQ. This CDR3 region has 16 residues. V lost 5 bases and J 8 bases, leaving 20 bases between the germline ends. CDR3 DNA sequence: TGCGCCAGCAGACAAGACACAGGGATCGTAGATTCACCCCTCCACTTT. It translates to CASRQDTGIVDSPLHF.

The rearrangement joins TRBV6-5 to TRBJ1-1; D ambiguous. Germline-derived CDR1 and CDR2 are MNHEY and SVGAGI. CDR3 size: 14 residues. Trimming pared 4 bases from V and 3 bases from J, leaving 12 bases between. The CDR3: CASSLRSTDTEAFF. CDR3 nucleotide sequence: TGTGCCAGCAGTTTAAGGAGTACGGACACTGAAGCTTTCTTT.

The rearrangement joins TRBV18 to TRBJ2-7; unclear D gene. V gave up 6 bases and J gave up 3 bases, with 15 bases separating them. The CDR3 runs to 14 residues. Germline CDR1 is KGHSH and CDR2 is LQKENI. The DNA for the CDR3 is TGTGCCAGCTCTGCCGTGGCAGGTAACTACGAGCAGTACTTC. This gives the protein CASSAVAGNYEQYF.

The CDR3 loop reads CASSQGTGEGSPLHF. In DNA, the CDR3 is TGTGCCAGCAGCCAAGGGACAGGGGAGGGCTCACCCCTCCACTTT. V gene TRBV6-5 combines with J gene TRBJ1-6; 10 bases map to TRBD1. V lost 6 bases and J lost 10; bases outside the gene matches: 9. The CDR3 runs to 15 residues. CDR1 MNHEY and CDR2 SVGAGI come from the germline V gene.

CDR3 amino acids: CASSIPSGGNEQFF. The CDR3 nucleotides read TGTGCCAGCAGCATCCCTAGCGGGGGGAATGAGCAGTTCTTC. The chain carries TRBV5-4 and TRBJ2-1; 11 bases are shared with TRBD2. The CDR3 has 14 amino acids. The ends lost 4 bases at V and 7 bases at J; junction bases unmatched: 4. Germline V gene sequence: CDR1 SGHNT, CDR2 YYREEE (reference sequence).

This chain connects TRBV28 to TRBJ1-1, with a possible D match to TRBD1 (6 bases). The germline V gene encodes CDR1 MDHEN and CDR2 SYDVKM. V lost 4 bases and J lost 3, with 15 bases in between. The CDR3 is made up of 15 amino acids. The CDR3 DNA follows: TGTGCCAGCAGTTCGAGGGGGGGATCCTACACTGAAGCTTTCTTT. Its protein is CASSSRGGSYTEAFF.

The CDR3 is CASRRGQGARYEQYF. The CDR3 DNA sequence: TGTGCCAGCAGACGGGGACAGGGGGCCAGATACGAGCAGTACTTC. This rearrangement joins TRBV27 to TRBJ2-7, with 12 bases matching TRBD1. Germline V gene sequence: CDR1 MNHEY, CDR2 SMNVEV (reference sequence). Unmatched junction bases numbered 7, after V lost 6 bases and J lost 4 bases. This CDR3 has 15 amino acids.

The rearrangement links TRBV5-6 to TRBJ1-5, with 7 bases aligning to TRBD1. Germline V gives CDR1 SGHDT, CDR2 YYEEEE. The CDR3 totals 14 residues. With 3 bases clipped from V and 2 bases from J, the junction kept 2 bases outside the gene matches. CDR3 nucleotides: TGTGCCAGCAGCTCCGGACAGGGCAATCAGCCCCAGCATTTT. Amino acid sequence: CASSSGQGNQPQHF.

The CDR3 bases are TGTGCCAGCACCAGTTCGGGACAGGCCTACGAGCAGTACTTC. This encodes CASTSSGQAYEQYF. The chain carries TRBV28 and TRBJ2-7; TRBD1 aligns across 8 bases. CDR1 and CDR2 from the germline V gene are MDHEN and SYDVKM. V was pared by 7 bases and J by 2 bases, with 7 bases of the junction left unmatched. The length of the CDR3 is 14 residues.

The V and J genes are TRBV9 and TRBJ2-1; 9 nucleotides align to TRBD2. J gave up 7 bases and V 5 bases, and 4 bases lay outside the gene matches. Germline-derived CDR1 and CDR2 are SGDLS and YYNGEE. The CDR3 totals 13 residues. The CDR3 loop reads CASRGLARNEQFF. The CDR3 DNA sequence: TGTGCCAGCAGGGGACTAGCCAGGAATGAGCAGTTCTTC.

The chain joins TRBV18 to TRBJ1-2; D ambiguous. The V gene's germline CDR1 is KGHSH and CDR2 LQKENI. The CDR3 has 14 amino acids. V was cut by 1 base and J by 0 bases, with 6 bases left in between. The chain's CDR3 is CASSPLSANYGYTF. The CDR3, as DNA: TGTGCCAGCTCACCACTTAGTGCTAACTATGGCTACACCTTC.

The chain joins TRBV28 to TRBJ1-1; 8 bases align to TRBD1. CDR1 and CDR2 (germline): MDHEN, SYDVKM. The length of the CDR3 is 12 residues. Trimming cost V 6 bases and J 5 bases; bases outside gene matches: 2. This chain's CDR3 is CASSRGRTEAFF. The CDR3 coding sequence is TGTGCCAGCAGCAGGGGGCGAACTGAAGCTTTCTTT.

The chain links TRBV7-9 to TRBJ1-2; weak D call: TRBD1 (5 bases). In germline, CDR1 is SEHNR, CDR2 FQNEAQ (reference sequence). The CDR3 is 15 residues long. The ends were cut back, 5 bases at V and 2 bases at J, with 15 bases in the middle. The CDR3 sequence is CASSPIETANYGYTF. Written as DNA, the CDR3 is TGTGCCAGCAGCCCAATAGAGACAGCGAACTATGGCTACACCTTC.

The chain couples TRBV5-1 to TRBJ2-1, with 9 bases fitting TRBD2. This CDR3 comprises 16 residues. Germline V gene sequence: CDR1 SGHRS, CDR2 YFSETQ. The V gene end was trimmed by 4 bases and the J gene end by 5 bases; junction bases not matched to a gene: 10. The CDR3 reads CASSVGNSGGHNEQFF. CDR3 DNA sequence: TGCGCCAGCAGCGTTGGAAATAGCGGGGGTCACAATGAGCAGTTCTTC.

The chain recombines TRBV5-1 with TRBJ2-7; maybe TRBD1 (6 bases). Germline V gene data show CDR1 as SGHRS and CDR2 as YFSETQ. The germline V and J ends were trimmed by 2 bases and 3 bases, with 15 bases remaining between them. The CDR3 covers 15 residues. The CDR3 DNA reads TGCGCCAGCAGCTTAGTGGGCAGGGGTGGCTACGAGCAGTACTTC. Encoded protein: CASSLVGRGGYEQYF.

The chain uses TRBV5-1 and TRBJ2-3; 7 nucleotides align to TRBD2. Germline V gives CDR1 SGHRS, CDR2 YFSETQ. J gave up 7 bases and V 0 bases, and 5 bases lay outside the gene matches. This CDR3 contains 14 residues. The CDR3 DNA is TGCGCCAGCAGCTTGGGGCTAGCGGATAATACGCAGTATTTT. Translation: CASSLGLADNTQYF.

V usage is TRBV11-2 and J usage is TRBJ1-6; D is unresolved. This CDR3 comprises 13 residues. Germline CDR1 and CDR2: SGHAT and FQNNGV. The V gene lost 0 bases and the J gene lost 10 bases, with 7 bases spanning the gap. In DNA, the CDR3 is TGTGCCAGCAGCTTAGATCCCGGGTCACCCCTCCACTTT. Protein: CASSLDPGSPLHF.

The rearrangement uses TRBV15 and TRBJ1-1; TRBD1 might be the D (5 bases). Germline CDR1 is LNHNV and CDR2 is YYDKDF (reference sequence). V lost 4 bases to trimming and J lost 4 bases, with 7 bases between them. This CDR3 spans 12 amino acids. The CDR3 protein is CATSTGGTEAFF. The CDR3 DNA reads as TGTGCCACCAGCACCGGGGGCACTGAAGCTTTCTTT.

The chain carries TRBV3-1 (or the pseudogene TRBV3-2) and TRBJ1-2, with TRBD1 matching 8 bases. With 6 bases clipped from V and 8 bases from J, the junction kept 8 bases outside the gene matches. This CDR3 is 13 amino acids long. Germline-derived CDR1 and CDR2 are LGHDT and YNNKEL (reference sequence). The CDR3 DNA sequence: TGTGCCAGCAGTGGACAGGGCCGACTAGGCTACACCTTC. Its protein product is CASSGQGRLGYTF.

V usage is TRBV5-5 and J usage is TRBJ2-2, with 15 positions matching TRBD2. The CDR3 is 17 residues long. CDR1 is SGHKS, CDR2 YYEKEE, per germline (reference sequence). With V trimmed by 4 bases and J by 3 bases, 4 bases remained unmatched. DNA of the CDR3: TGTGCCAGCAGCCCCGGGACTAGCGGGGGGTACACCGGGGAGCTGTTTTTT. This encodes CASSPGTSGGYTGELFF.

The chain combines TRBV28 with TRBJ1-1, with a possible D match to TRBD1 (6 bases). Germline loops: CDR1 MDHEN, CDR2 SYDVKM. V lost 6 bases and J 4 bases, leaving 15 bases between the germline ends. CDR3 length: 14 residues. The CDR3: CASSLKQGSTEAFF. The CDR3 DNA reads as TGTGCCAGCAGCCTAAAACAGGGAAGCACTGAAGCTTTCTTT.

This chain connects TRBV5-1 to TRBJ1-1; 10 bases are a match to TRBD1. The ends lost 3 bases at V and 3 bases at J; junction bases unmatched: 8. Germline V gene data show CDR1 as SGHRS and CDR2 as YFSETQ. The CDR3 is 16 amino acids. The CDR3 sequence is CASSWGQGLSHTEAFF. The CDR3 nucleotides read TGCGCCAGCAGCTGGGGACAGGGGTTATCTCACACTGAAGCTTTCTTT.

This chain connects TRBV9 to TRBJ1-2; D is unclear. The V gene's germline CDR1 is SGDLS and CDR2 YYNGEE. V was trimmed by 0 bases and J by 1 base, leaving 10 bases between them. CDR3 size: 15 residues. The CDR3 reads CASSVDDFDNYGYTF. The DNA for the CDR3 is TGTGCCAGCAGCGTAGATGACTTCGATAACTATGGCTACACCTTC.